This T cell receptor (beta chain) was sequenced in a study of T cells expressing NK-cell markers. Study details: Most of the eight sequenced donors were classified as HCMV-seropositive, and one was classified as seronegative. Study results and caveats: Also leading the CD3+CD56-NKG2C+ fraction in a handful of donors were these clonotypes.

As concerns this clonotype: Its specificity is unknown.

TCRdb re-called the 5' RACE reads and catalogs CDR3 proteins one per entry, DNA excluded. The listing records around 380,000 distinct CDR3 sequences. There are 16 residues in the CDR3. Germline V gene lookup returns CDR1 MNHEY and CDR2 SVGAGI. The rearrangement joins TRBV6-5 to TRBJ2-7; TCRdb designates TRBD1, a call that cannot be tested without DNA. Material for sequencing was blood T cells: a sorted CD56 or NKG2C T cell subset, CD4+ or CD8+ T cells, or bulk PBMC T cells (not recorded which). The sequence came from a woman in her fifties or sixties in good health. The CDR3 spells CASSPLVRTETYEQYF.